What follows are 10 T cell receptor beta chains derived from one specimen sequenced in a study of blood T cell repertoires in COVID-19. Assay: immunoSEQ multiplex PCR; the TCRdb copy retains only in-frame clones and omits some. Among about 100,000 clones, roughly 87% were seen once, and the ten largest hold 6.5% to 8%. The sequenced sample consisted of peripheral blood. These TCRs come from a man younger than 40 in a cohort sampled during active COVID-19.

This chain joins TRBV5-4 and TRBJ1-1; D might be TRBD1 (6 bases). Trimming removed 0 bases at V and 9 bases at J, with 12 bases between. The CDR3 spans 13 residues. Germline values: CDR1 SGHNT, CDR2 YYREEE (reference sequence). The CDR3 DNA reads TGTGCCAGCAGCTTGGTAGGGGGATCTCAAGCTTTCTTT. This sequence encodes CASSLVGGSQAFF.

This clone has only a few counts. The J gene is TRBJ1-2, the V gene TRBV2, with 10 bases fitting TRBD1. The CDR3 has 14 amino acids. The J segment lost 7 bases and the V segment lost 7 bases, leaving 9 bases of the junction unmatched. CDR1 is SNHLY and CDR2 is FYNNEI in the germline V gene. The CDR3 protein is CASTPSGTGAGYTF. DNA of the CDR3: TGTGCCAGCACCCCGTCCGGGACAGGGGCTGGCTACACCTTC. Looking up the rest from reference TRBV2 and TRBJ1-2 gives the full variable domain: EPEVTQTPSHQVTQMGQEVILRCVPISNHLYFYWYRQILGQKVEFLVSFYNNEISEKSEIFDDQFSVERPDGSNFTLKIRSTKLEDSAMYFCASTPSGTGAGYTFGSGTRLTVV.

The chain combines TRBV10-1 with TRBJ2-5; D may be TRBD1 (5 bases). V lost 3 bases and J 4 bases, leaving 9 bases between the germline ends. CDR3 size: 13 residues. Germline CDR1 is WNHNN and CDR2 is SYGVQD (reference sequence). CDR3: CASSEQVGETQYF. The CDR3 nucleotides read TGCGCCAGCAGTGAACAGGTCGGAGAGACCCAGTACTTC.

The CDR3 region is CASSHKMGGDTQYF. In DNA, the CDR3 is TGCGCCAGCAGCCACAAGATGGGCGGGGATACGCAGTATTTT. This chain connects TRBV4-3 to TRBJ2-3; D is perhaps TRBD2 (5 bases). V was cut by 3 bases and J by 6 bases, with 13 bases left in between. The V gene's germline CDR1 is LGHNA and CDR2 YSLEER. This CDR3 region has 14 residues.

The rearrangement uses TRBV18 and TRBJ1-3, with 7 positions matching TRBD1. The CDR3 consists of 12 residues. CDR1 KGHSH and CDR2 LQKENI come from the germline V gene. The junction had 6 bases not matched to a gene; V was cut back by 0 bases and J by 16 bases. The CDR3 protein is CASSPPETGYYF. Here the CDR3 DNA reads TGTGCCAGCTCACCACCGGAGACAGGGTATTATTTT. Combining the CDR3 with reference TRBV18 and TRBJ1-3 gives the whole variable domain NAGVMQNPRHLVRRRGQEARLRCSPMKGHSHVYWYRQLPEEGLKFMVYLQKENIIDESGMPKERFSAEFPKEGPSILRIQQVVRGDSAAYFCASSPPETGYYFGEGSWLTVV.

V and J are TRBV7-2 and TRBJ2-5; tentative D call: TRBD2 (5 bases). The germline V gene encodes CDR1 SGHTA and CDR2 FQGNSA. This CDR3 contains 15 residues. V shed 4 bases and J shed 1 base, with 13 bases lying between them. The CDR3 protein is CASSSDWDPQETQYF. The CDR3 DNA follows: TGTGCCAGCAGCTCGGACTGGGATCCCCAAGAGACCCAGTACTTC.

This rearrangement joins TRBV6-5 to TRBJ2-3; 8 nucleotides match TRBD2. CDR1 and CDR2 (germline): MNHEY, SVGAGI. The ends lost 5 bases at V and 5 bases at J; junction bases unmatched: 9. The CDR3 has 15 amino acids. The CDR3 is CASSPFVAGRDTQYF. DNA for the CDR3: TGTGCCAGCAGTCCCTTCGTAGCGGGGCGAGATACGCAGTATTTT.

V and J are TRBV5-4 and TRBJ2-7; TRBD2 matches 12 bases. The CDR3 totals 17 residues. V shed 0 bases and J 3 bases; nucleotides not matched to a gene: 7. Germline CDR1 is SGHNT and CDR2 is YYREEE (reference sequence). CDR3 residues: CASSLAELAGGHYEQYF. The CDR3 DNA sequence: TGTGCCAGCAGCTTGGCGGAACTAGCGGGGGGCCACTACGAGCAGTACTTC.

This clone was seen just once. The chain links TRBV11-3 to TRBJ2-2; D is ambiguous. V lost 6 bases, J lost 6 bases, and 11 bases lay in between. The germline V gene encodes CDR1 SGHNT and CDR2 YENEEA. This CDR3 has 13 amino acids. The CDR3 DNA reads as TGTGCCAGCAGTTCAGGCAAATCCGGGGAGCTGTTTTTT. Translation: CASSSGKSGELFF.

This rearrangement joins TRBV6-2 or TRBV6-3 to TRBJ2-2, with 9 positions matching TRBD2. In germline, CDR1 is MNHEY, CDR2 SVGEGT. The CDR3 is made up of 16 amino acids. V was clipped by 2 bases and J by 6 bases; unmatched bases: 7. The CDR3 protein is CASSYGGGAFAGELFF. DNA for the CDR3: TGTGCCAGCAGTTACGGCGGGGGGGCATTTGCCGGGGAGCTGTTTTTT.